These 12 T cell receptor beta chains share one sample of origin, sequenced in a study of identical twins. TCRdb redid the calling of the 5' RACE reads with MiXCR, one entry per CDR3 protein. The sample has 420,000 or so distinct CDR3 sequences; less than 20% are singletons. Material for sequencing was naive T cells sorted from blood. The source is a man aged 45 to 65 in good health.

This clonotype was observed many times. The CDR3 loop reads CASSLALLRGLETQYF. Written as DNA, the CDR3 is TGTGCCAGCAGCTTAGCCCTTTTGCGGGGGTTGGAGACCCAGTACTTC. This chain connects TRBV7-2 to TRBJ2-5, with TRBD2 matching 7 bases. Germline loops: CDR1 SGHTA, CDR2 FQGNSA. V was clipped by 0 bases and J by 5 bases; unmatched bases: 9. CDR3 length equals 16 residues.

The J gene is TRBJ2-1, the V gene TRBV10-3; D remains ambiguous. V lost 10 bases to trimming and J lost 9 bases, with 13 bases between them. CDR3 length equals 11 residues. CDR1 is ENHRY, CDR2 SYGVKD, per germline. The CDR3 here is CATATRTEQFF. CDR3 DNA: TGTGCCACCGCCACCCGTACTGAGCAGTTCTTC.

Only a few counts were recorded for this clonotype. Germline is not matched at one junction end, which may reflect a read error. This chain connects TRBV5-1 to TRBJ2-7, with 7 bases aligning to TRBD1. The CDR3 length is 14 residues. CDR1 SGHRS and CDR2 YFSETQ come from the germline V gene. The CDR3 protein is CASSSTGLSHEQYF. In DNA, the CDR3 is TGCGCCAGCAGCTCGACAGGGCTCTCCCACGAGCAGTACTTC.

This clonotype was seen repeatedly, ten times or more. The chain links TRBV20-1 to TRBJ2-5; 13 nucleotides agree with TRBD2. Germline CDR1 reads DFQATT; CDR2 reads SNEGSKA (reference sequence). V was pared by 1 base and J by 1 base, with 3 bases of the junction left unmatched. CDR3 length equals 16 residues. The CDR3 DNA reads TGCAGTGCTAGAGGGGGACTAGCGGGACGCCAAGAGACCCAGTACTTC. Its translation: CSARGGLAGRQETQYF.

J is TRBJ1-2 and V is TRBV6-2 or TRBV6-3, with TRBD1 identical over 8 bases. Germline V lookup: CDR1 MNHEY, CDR2 SVGEGT. J lost 6 bases, V lost 7 bases, and 7 bases had no gene match. The CDR3 runs to 13 residues. This chain's CDR3 is CASIPRGQDGYTF. CDR3 DNA sequence: TGTGCCAGCATTCCCAGGGGGCAAGATGGCTACACCTTC.

In its sample, this clonotype was seen once. V usage is TRBV7-9 and J usage is TRBJ1-3, with no clear D. The length of the CDR3 is 12 residues. The V end was cut by 0 bases, the J end by 14 bases, with 11 bases between. In germline, CDR1 is SEHNR, CDR2 FQNEAQ (reference sequence). The DNA for the CDR3 is TGTGCCAGCAGCTTAGCGGAAGGGATCGTATATTTT. Protein product: CASSLAEGIVYF.

The CDR3 nucleotides are TGTGCCAGCAGTTTACCGACAGGGAAGGTCACTGAAGCTTTCTTT. Residues: CASSLPTGKVTEAFF. The rearrangement uses TRBV28 and TRBJ1-1, with 7 positions matching TRBD1. The ends lost 2 bases at V and 4 bases at J; junction bases unmatched: 7. This CDR3 has 15 residues. Germline CDR1 MDHEN, CDR2 SYDVKM.

The chain joins TRBV27 to TRBJ2-1; D is uncertain. In germline, CDR1 is MNHEY, CDR2 SMNVEV (reference sequence). Trimming pared 2 bases from V and 2 bases from J, leaving 10 bases between. The CDR3 covers 15 residues. The DNA for the CDR3 is TGTGCCAGCAGTTTAAGTTTGAGGCCCTACAATGAGCAGTTCTTC. As protein: CASSLSLRPYNEQFF.

This clonotype has a handful of counts. The genes are TRBV20-1 and TRBJ1-4; maybe TRBD1 (5 bases). V lost 6 bases to trimming and J lost 7 bases, with 18 bases between them. Germline V gene lookup returns CDR1 DFQATT and CDR2 SNEGSKA (reference sequence). This CDR3 comprises 14 residues. CDR3 residues: CSARIQVGSEKLFF. CDR3 nucleotide sequence: TGCAGTGCACGGATACAGGTCGGAAGTGAAAAACTGTTTTTT.

This clonotype was observed a handful of times. This chain uses TRBV29-1 with TRBJ2-3; 7 bases align to TRBD2. The germline V gene encodes CDR1 SQVTM and CDR2 ANQGSEA. The CDR3 totals 13 residues. Trimming cost V 8 bases and J 3 bases; bases outside gene matches: 8. CDR3 bases: TGCAGCTCCGGACTAGTTGAAACAGATACGCAGTATTTT. Translated, it gives CSSGLVETDTQYF.

In this sample, this clonotype turned up many times. The chain combines TRBV9 with TRBJ1-1, with 7 bases aligning to TRBD1. The CDR3 length is 15 residues. Per the germline V gene, CDR1 is SGDLS and CDR2 is YYNGEE. Unmatched junction bases numbered 11, after V lost 4 bases and J lost 5 bases. The CDR3 is CASSPKQGTGTEAFF. CDR3 sequence (DNA): TGTGCCAGCAGCCCCAAACAGGGGACTGGGACTGAAGCTTTCTTT.

This clonotype appeared a few times. The chain has TRBV20-1 and TRBJ1-5, with D possibly matching TRBD1 (5 bases). Germline-derived CDR1 and CDR2 are DFQATT and SNEGSKA (reference sequence). This CDR3 contains 15 residues. Trimming took 2 bases from V and 3 from J, leaving 14 bases between them. CDR3 nucleotide sequence: TGCAGTGCTAGACTCCGCGACAGATACAATCAGCCCCAGCATTTT. This codes for CSARLRDRYNQPQHF.